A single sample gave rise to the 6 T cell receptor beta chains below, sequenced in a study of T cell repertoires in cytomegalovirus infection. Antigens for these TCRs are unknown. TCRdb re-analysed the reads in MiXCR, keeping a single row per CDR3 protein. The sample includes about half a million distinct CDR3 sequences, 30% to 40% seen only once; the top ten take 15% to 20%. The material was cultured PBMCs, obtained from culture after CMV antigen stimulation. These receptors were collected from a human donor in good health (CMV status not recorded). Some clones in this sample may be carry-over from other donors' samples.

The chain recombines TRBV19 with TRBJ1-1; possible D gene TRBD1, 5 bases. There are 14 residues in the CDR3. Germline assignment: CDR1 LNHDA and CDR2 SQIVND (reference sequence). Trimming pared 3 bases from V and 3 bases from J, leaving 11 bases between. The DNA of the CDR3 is TGTGCCAGTAGTATGAGGGGTTTAGACACTGAAGCTTTCTTT. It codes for CASSMRGLDTEAFF.

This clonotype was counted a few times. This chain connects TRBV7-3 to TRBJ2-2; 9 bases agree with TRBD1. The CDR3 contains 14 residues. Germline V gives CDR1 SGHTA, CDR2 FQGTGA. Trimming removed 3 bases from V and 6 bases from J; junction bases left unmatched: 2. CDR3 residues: CASSLGQGAGELFF. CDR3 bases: TGTGCCAGCAGCTTGGGACAGGGCGCCGGGGAGCTGTTTTTT.

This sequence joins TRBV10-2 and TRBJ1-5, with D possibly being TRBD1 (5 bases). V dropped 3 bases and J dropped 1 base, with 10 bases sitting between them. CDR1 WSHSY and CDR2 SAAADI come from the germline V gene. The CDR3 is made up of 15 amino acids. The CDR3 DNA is TGCGCCAGCAGTGATTTGGGACGGAGCAATCAGCCCCAGCATTTT. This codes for CASSDLGRSNQPQHF.

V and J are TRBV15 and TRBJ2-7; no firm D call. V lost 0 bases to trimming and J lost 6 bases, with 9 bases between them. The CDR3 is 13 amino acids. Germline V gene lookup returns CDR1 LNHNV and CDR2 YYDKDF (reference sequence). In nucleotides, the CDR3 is TGTGCCACCAGCAGAGATCCGCCCAGCGAGCAGTACTTC. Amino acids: CATSRDPPSEQYF.

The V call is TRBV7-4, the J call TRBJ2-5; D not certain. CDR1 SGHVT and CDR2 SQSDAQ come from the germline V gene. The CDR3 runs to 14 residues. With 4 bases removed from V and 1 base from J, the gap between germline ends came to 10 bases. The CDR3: CASSSSRTQETQYF. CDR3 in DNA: TGTGCCAGCAGCTCCTCCCGGACCCAAGAGACCCAGTACTTC.

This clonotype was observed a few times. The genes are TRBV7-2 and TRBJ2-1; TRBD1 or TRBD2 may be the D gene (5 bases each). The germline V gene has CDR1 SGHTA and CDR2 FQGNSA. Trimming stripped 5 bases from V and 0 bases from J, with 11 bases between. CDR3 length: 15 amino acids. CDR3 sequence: CASSPWGSSYNEQFF. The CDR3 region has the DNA TGTGCCAGCAGCCCCTGGGGGAGCTCCTACAATGAGCAGTTCTTC.